This T cell receptor (beta chain) emerged from a study of blood T cell repertoires in COVID-19. The CDR3 runs to 15 residues. Germline CDR1 SGHAT, CDR2 FQNNGV. The ends were cut back, 5 bases at V and 4 bases at J, with 15 bases in the middle. Some clones are missing from TCRdb's copy, which holds only in-frame ones; the method was immunoSEQ multiplex PCR. The sample includes 150,000 or so clones, about nine tenths of them seen just once. V gene TRBV11-2 combines with J gene TRBJ1-3, with no clear D. This sequence was found in a human donor in a cohort sampled during active COVID-19. The specimen was peripheral blood. The CDR3 spells CASSRQVGSGNTIYF. CDR3 DNA sequence: TGTGCCAGCAGCCGTCAAGTGGGGAGCGGAAACACCATATATTTT.